The source of this T cell receptor (beta chain) is a study of siplizumab effects on memory and regulatory T cells. Study conclusions and caveats: Unstimulated subsets were the mapping target of only a minor fraction of alloreactive clones. Greater diversity than memory cells seemed evident in naive T cells, which also appeared to be major alloresponse contributors. Proliferating siplizumab-culture Treg suppressive function went unconfirmed.

Concerning this clone itself: No antigen is known for it.

Per sample, roughly 10^5 TCR templates were assayed. Generated by immunoSEQ multiplex PCR, the TCRdb table keeps only in-frame clones and is missing some. The sample has about 13,000 clones, roughly 50% seen once. The CDR3 runs to 16 residues. V lost 1 base, J lost 1 base, and 12 bases lay in between. Germline CDR1 LGHNA, CDR2 YNFKEQ. Mixed lymphocyte reaction cells were cocultured at 37°C for 6 to 7 days. This sequence joins TRBV4-2 and TRBJ2-3; tentatively, D is TRBD2 (6 bases). The sequenced sample consisted of CFSE-low (dividing) CD4+ T cells sorted from an allogeneic mixed lymphocyte reaction. This clonotype originated in a human donor in good health; the cells came from an allogeneic mixed lymphocyte reaction. The CDR3 DNA reads TGTGCCAGCAGCCAAGTCGGGGCTAGCGGCACAGATACGCAGTATTTT. Encoded protein: CASSQVGASGTDTQYF.